Below, 9 T cell receptor beta chains from the same sample are listed, as sequenced in a study of blood T cell repertoires in COVID-19. This table comes from immunoSEQ multiplex PCR, and its TCRdb copy is limited to in-frame clones, with some not included. The sample yields roughly 120,000 clones, more than 75% seen once. What was sequenced was peripheral blood. These receptors were obtained from a middle-aged man with acute or convalescent COVID-19.

The genes are TRBV3-1 (or the pseudogene TRBV3-2) and TRBJ1-2; weak D call: TRBD1 (5 bases). Germline loops: CDR1 LGHDT, CDR2 YNNKEL (reference sequence). The CDR3 runs 14 residues. V was pared by 1 base and J by 8 bases, with 14 bases between. CDR3 DNA: TGTGCCAGCAGCCAAGGATCGGGGGGAGGCGGCTACACCTTC. Its protein product is CASSQGSGGGGYTF.

The rearrangement uses TRBV5-4 and TRBJ2-7, with a tentative D call TRBD1 (5 bases). The CDR3 runs to 16 residues. The ends were cut back, 2 bases at V and 2 bases at J, with 17 bases in the middle. CDR1 is SGHNT, CDR2 YYREEE, per germline (reference sequence). The CDR3 sequence is CASSLASIREPYEQYF. DNA for the CDR3: TGTGCCAGCAGCTTAGCCTCAATCAGGGAACCCTACGAGCAGTACTTC.

The rearrangement links TRBV12-3 or TRBV12-4 to TRBJ1-2; no clear D gene. The V end was cut by 6 bases, the J end by 14 bases, with 16 bases between. This CDR3 has 11 amino acids. CDR3: CASSQGLPRTF. The CDR3 DNA reads TGTGCCAGCAGCCAAGGACTCCCGCGTACCTTC.

This chain links TRBV5-4 with TRBJ2-1; TRBD1 agrees at 8 bases. Germline V gene lookup returns CDR1 SGHNT and CDR2 YYREEE (reference sequence). J lost 10 bases, V lost 4 bases, and 10 bases had no gene match. This CDR3 region has 14 residues. CDR3 nucleotide sequence: TGTGCCAGCAGCGTAGCCGGGACAGGTCTAGAGCAGTTCTTC. This codes for CASSVAGTGLEQFF.

This chain connects TRBV11-3 to TRBJ1-3; possible D gene TRBD1, 6 bases. CDR3 size: 16 residues. The ends were cut back, 5 bases at V and 2 bases at J, with 16 bases in the middle. Germline V CDR1 and CDR2: SGHNT, YENEEA. The CDR3 nucleotides are TGTGCCAGCAGCCCCGCCAGGGGATCGGCTGGAAACACCATATATTTT. Its translation: CASSPARGSAGNTIYF. The variable domain in full, completed from reference TRBV11-3 and TRBJ1-3, reads EAGVVQSPRYKIIEKKQPVAFWCNPISGHNTLYWYLQNLGQGPELLIRYENEEAVDDSQLPKDRFSAERLKGVDSTLKIQPAELGDSAVYLCASSPARGSAGNTIYFGEGSWLTVV.

The chain couples TRBV6-6 to TRBJ1-3; 7 nucleotides agree with TRBD1. The CDR3 is 14 residues long. The V and J ends lost 6 bases and 1 base, in that order; junction bases with no gene match: 3. Germline CDR1 is MNHNY and CDR2 is SVGAGI (reference sequence). CDR3 DNA sequence: TGTGCCAGCAGCTCAGGGGGGTCTGGAAACACCATATATTTT. Residues: CASSSGGSGNTIYF.

The count of this clone is one. The genes are TRBV27 and TRBJ1-5, with 10 bases fitting TRBD1. V was pared by 4 bases and J by 0 bases, with 12 bases of the junction left unmatched. Germline loops: CDR1 MNHEY, CDR2 SMNVEV (reference sequence). CDR3 length: 19 residues. In DNA, the CDR3 is TGTGCCAGCAGTTCACTGGGGACAGGGGTGTTTACTAGCAATCAGCCCCAGCATTTT. This translates into CASSSLGTGVFTSNQPQHF.

Details on this clone: A read error may explain this, as a much larger clone is one base away. The J gene is TRBJ2-3, the V gene TRBV6-4; TRBD2 agrees at 13 bases. This CDR3 spans 15 amino acids. The germline gives CDR1 MRHNA, CDR2 SNTAGT. The V and J ends lost 3 bases and 4 bases, in that order; junction bases with no gene match: 1. Written as DNA, the CDR3 is TGTGCCAGCAGTGAAACTAGCGGGGGGGCAGATACGCAGTATTTT. Protein: CASSETSGGADTQYF.

This sequence joins TRBV4-1 and TRBJ2-1; 9 bases align to TRBD2. V lost 1 base, J lost 7 bases, and 11 bases stayed unmatched. Germline-derived CDR1 and CDR2 are MGHRA and YSYEKL. This CDR3 contains 17 residues. The CDR3 region is CASSQVPGTSRGNEQFF. The CDR3 nucleotides read TGCGCCAGCAGCCAAGTCCCAGGGACTAGCCGGGGGAATGAGCAGTTCTTC.